The 9 T cell receptor beta chains in this list originate from one sample, sequenced in a study of cytomegalovirus exposure and HLA in healthy donors. The PCR ran on 60 Vbeta and 13 Jbeta primers. Here immunoSEQ multiplex PCR was the method, and the copy in TCRdb shows in-frame clones only, minus some. Among approximately 100,000 clones listed, 74% were seen once. Sequencing was done on a sample of PBMCs. The source is a human donor in good health.

The V gene is TRBV30, the J gene TRBJ1-5; D remains unclear. Germline CDR1 GTSNPN, CDR2 SVGIG (reference sequence). There are 15 residues in the CDR3. V was pared by 0 bases and J by 5 bases, with 14 bases between. This chain's CDR3 is CAWSVGAGVDQPQHF. Written as DNA, the CDR3 is TGTGCCTGGAGTGTAGGCGCGGGAGTAGATCAGCCCCAGCATTTT.

The rearrangement links TRBV6-5 to TRBJ1-5; D is possibly TRBD1 (6 bases). V gave up 5 bases and J gave up 2 bases, with 13 bases separating them. This CDR3 has 15 amino acids. CDR1 and CDR2 (germline): MNHEY, SVGAGI. The CDR3: CASSHDRYGNQPQHF. The CDR3 DNA sequence: TGTGCCAGCAGTCACGACAGGTACGGCAATCAGCCCCAGCATTTT.

V usage is TRBV30 and J usage is TRBJ2-7; possibly TRBD2 for D (6 bases). Trimming stripped 4 bases from V and 5 bases from J, with 12 bases between. CDR3 size: 12 residues. Germline CDR1 reads GTSNPN; CDR2 reads SVGIG (reference sequence). CDR3 nucleotides: TGTGCCTGGATGGCGGGGTTGGACGAGCAGTACTTC. Translation: CAWMAGLDEQYF.

The CDR3 DNA is TGTGCCAGCAGCTACGGGACAGGGGGTAATAATGAAAAACTGTTTTTT. Translating it yields CASSYGTGGNNEKLFF. The V gene is TRBV5-6, the J gene TRBJ1-4, with TRBD1 identical over 11 bases. CDR3 length: 16 amino acids. V lost 3 bases to trimming and J lost 4 bases; unmatched junction nucleotides: 5. Germline V gene lookup returns CDR1 SGHDT and CDR2 YYEEEE.

DNA for the CDR3: TGTGCCAGCAGTCCGACTAGCGGGAGGGCCTCTGGGGAGCTGTTTTTT. It is translated as CASSPTSGRASGELFF. This chain links TRBV27 with TRBJ2-2; TRBD2 matches 14 bases. The CDR3 totals 16 residues. Germline-derived CDR1 and CDR2 are MNHEY and SMNVEV (reference sequence). V was pared by 5 bases and J by 8 bases, with 7 bases of the junction left unmatched.

The chain uses TRBV2 and TRBJ2-7; 12 bases align to TRBD2. The CDR3 length is 15 residues. Germline-derived CDR1 and CDR2 are SNHLY and FYNNEI. The V segment lost 6 bases and the J segment 7 bases; nucleotides outside the gene matches: 10. CDR3 DNA sequence: TGTGCCAGCAGGAGACTAGCGGGAGCCTCGGGGGAGCAGTACTTC. Translating it yields CASRRLAGASGEQYF. Combining the CDR3 with reference TRBV2 and TRBJ2-7 gives the whole variable domain EPEVTQTPSHQVTQMGQEVILRCVPISNHLYFYWYRQILGQKVEFLVSFYNNEISEKSEIFDDQFSVERPDGSNFTLKIRSTKLEDSAMYFCASRRLAGASGEQYFGPGTRLTVT.

The J gene is TRBJ2-2, the V gene TRBV28, with 13 bases identical to TRBD2. V lost 6 bases and J lost 1; bases outside the gene matches: 5. Germline CDR1 reads MDHEN; CDR2 reads SYDVKM. The CDR3 totals 17 residues. The CDR3 coding sequence is TGTGCCAGCAGCCTCGGACTAGCGGGGGTGAACACCGGGGAGCTGTTTTTT. Encoded protein: CASSLGLAGVNTGELFF.

This clone has just a few counts. V is TRBV7-9 and J is TRBJ2-5; D might be TRBD1 (6 bases). The germline gives CDR1 SEHNR, CDR2 FQNEAQ (reference sequence). The V and J ends lost 8 bases and 3 bases respectively, with 7 bases between them. CDR3 length: 11 amino acids. The CDR3: CASAGEETQYF. The CDR3 coding sequence is TGTGCCAGCGCAGGGGAAGAGACCCAGTACTTC.

In its sample, this clone was seen a few times. This chain joins TRBV13 and TRBJ2-5; D gene uncertain. The V and J ends lost 5 bases and 5 bases respectively, with 18 bases between them. The germline V gene encodes CDR1 PRHDT and CDR2 FYEKMQ (reference sequence). This CDR3 is built from 15 residues. Here the CDR3 reads CASSPSESRLETQYF. The CDR3 coding sequence is TGTGCCAGCAGCCCCTCCGAGTCACGACTGGAGACCCAGTACTTC.